The present T cell receptor (beta chain) was sequenced within a study of blood T cell repertoires in COVID-19. At the level of the study: Specimens from acute and convalescent COVID-19 originated in the United States, Italy and Spain. Sources were T cells, B-cell-depleted T cells, or PBMCs; the material itself was cDNA or gDNA.

In the original processing: Cell counts per sample came from amplifying reference gene primers. Assay: immunoSEQ multiplex PCR; the TCRdb copy retains only in-frame clones and omits some. The DNA gave D and trimming, while V, J and clone size come from that table. The data show roughly 170,000 clones, about 85% seen once. The germline V gene has CDR1 LNHDA and CDR2 SQIVND (reference sequence). The CDR3 length is 15 residues. The J segment lost 6 bases and the V segment lost 7 bases, leaving 12 bases of the junction unmatched. Sequencing used peripheral blood. J is TRBJ1-5 and V is TRBV19; 7 bases align to TRBD1. This sequence was found in a man in his sixties with acute or convalescent COVID-19. CDR3 coding DNA: TGTGCCAGTAAAATCAAAATACAGGGGTTTCAGCCCCAGCATTTT. Translation gives CASKIKIQGFQPQHF. Full variable domain (outside the CDR3, taken from reference TRBV19 and TRBJ1-5): DGGITQSPKYLFRKEGQNVTLSCEQNLNHDAMYWYRQDPGQGLRLIYYSQIVNDFQKGDIAEGYSVSREKKESFPLTVTSAQKNPTAFYLCASKIKIQGFQPQHFGDGTRLSIL.